Shown below are 23 T cell receptor beta chains from a single sample sequenced in a study of spatial heterogeneity in lung cancer. TCRdb recomputed calls from the 5' RACE reads with MiXCR, one row per CDR3 protein. The sample records more than 9,000 distinct CDR3 sequences, approximately 6.2% being singletons. Time point: sample taken at primary tumor resection. The input material, whole RNA from tumor, nontumor lung or frozen PBMC, was sequenced unsorted. Sequencing was performed on normal lung tissue next to the tumor, taken at surgery. The receptors derive from a male donor with early-stage non-small cell lung cancer.

This clonotype was detected many times. A library prepared for alpha chains yielded this beta chain as an off-target read; its size is of little meaning. The rearrangement links TRBV7-2 to TRBJ1-1, with D uncertain. The V gene's germline CDR1 is SGHTA and CDR2 FQGNSA. CDR3 size: 13 residues. Trimming shortened V by 2 bases and J by 2 bases, and 6 bases separated the two germline ends. As DNA, the CDR3 is TGTGCCAGCAGCTTAATCGCCAACACTGAAGCTTTCTTT. This sequence encodes CASSLIANTEAFF.

A word on this clonotype: As an off-target read in a library built for alpha chains, this beta chain has a frequency of little significance. The V call is TRBV7-2, the J call TRBJ2-3; no firm D call. Trimming left V 5 bases short and J 0 bases short, with 18 bases between. The CDR3 runs 17 residues. Germline-derived CDR1 and CDR2 are SGHTA and FQGNSA. The CDR3 is CASSGDWPLFSTDTQYF. For the CDR3, the DNA is TGTGCCAGCAGCGGCGATTGGCCCCTCTTTAGCACAGATACGCAGTATTTT.

As regards this clonotype: Because this beta chain is a stray read in a library intended to capture alpha chains, its abundance should not be given much weight. This chain joins TRBV7-2 and TRBJ2-7; D unclear. Germline values: CDR1 SGHTA, CDR2 FQGNSA. Trimming left V 2 bases short and J 0 bases short, with 5 bases between. The CDR3 spans 13 residues. The DNA of the CDR3 is TGTGCCAGCAGCTTATCCTTCTCCTACGAGCAGTACTTC. Protein product: CASSLSFSYEQYF.

In this sample, this clonotype turned up many times. As an off-target read in a library built for alpha chains, this beta chain has a frequency of little significance. The chain uses TRBV29-1 and TRBJ2-1; tentatively, D is TRBD1 (5 bases). Germline lookup yields CDR1 SQVTM and CDR2 ANQGSEA. V was clipped by 6 bases and J by 8 bases, with 17 bases between them. CDR3 length: 13 amino acids. The CDR3 loop reads CSVLAGAGYEQFF. The CDR3 DNA reads TGCAGCGTCTTAGCTGGGGCAGGCTATGAGCAGTTCTTC.

This clonotype showed up many times. This beta chain lies outside the target of a library built for alpha chains; its clone size means little. The chain carries TRBV6-1 and TRBJ1-2, with D perhaps matching TRBD1 (5 bases). The germline V and J ends were trimmed by 9 bases and 8 bases, with 13 bases remaining between them. CDR3 length: 11 residues. Germline loops: CDR1 MNHNS, CDR2 SASEGT. The CDR3 nucleotides read TGTGCCAGTGCCCTGGGGGTCGGCTACACCTTC. Protein product: CASALGVGYTF.

This clonotype has ten or more counts. This beta chain is a stray sequence in a library constructed for alpha chains; its clone size is not meaningful. This chain uses TRBV5-4 with TRBJ2-7; TRBD1 aligns across 7 bases. The CDR3 runs 14 residues. CDR1 SGHNT and CDR2 YYREEE come from the germline V gene (reference sequence). Trimming removed 3 bases from V and 3 bases from J; junction bases left unmatched: 6. CDR3 nucleotides: TGTGCCAGCAGCTGGACAGACAGGGACTACGAGCAGTACTTC. Protein sequence: CASSWTDRDYEQYF. The full variable domain, completed using reference TRBV5-4 and TRBJ2-7, is ETGVTQSPTHLIKTRGQQVTLRCSSQSGHNTVSWYQQALGQGPQFIFQYYREEENGRGNFPPRFSGLQFPNYSSELNVNALELDDSALYLCASSWTDRDYEQYFGPGTRLTVT.

The sample holds many counts of this clonotype. This beta chain is an off-target read within a library intended for alpha chains, so its frequency means little. The J gene is TRBJ1-2, the V gene TRBV6-1, with D tentatively TRBD1 (6 bases). Germline V gene sequence: CDR1 MNHNS, CDR2 SASEGT. CDR3 size: 16 residues. V was pared by 5 bases and J by 3 bases, with 19 bases between. The CDR3 DNA follows: TGTGCCAGCAGTAACTTCCTTGGACAGAATCACTATGGCTACACCTTC. This codes for CASSNFLGQNHYGYTF.

At least ten counts were recorded for this clonotype. This beta chain slipped into a library made for alpha chains as a stray read, so its size is not meaningful. The gene calls are TRBV5-1 and TRBJ2-2; the D is unclear. Looked up from germline, CDR1 is SGHRS and CDR2 is YFSETQ. This CDR3 region has 16 residues. The V end was cut by 0 bases, the J end by 2 bases, with 11 bases between. The CDR3 loop is CASSLAMRLNTGELFF. As DNA, the CDR3 is TGCGCCAGCAGCTTGGCGATGCGATTAAACACCGGGGAGCTGTTTTTT.

This clonotype was seen at least ten times. The library was prepared for alpha chains; this beta chain is a stray read, so its frequency means little. V is TRBV20-1 and J is TRBJ2-2; weak D call: TRBD1 (6 bases). The CDR3 loop spans 14 amino acids. Germline V CDR1 and CDR2: DFQATT, SNEGSKA (reference sequence). Trimming took off 3 bases at V and 3 bases at J, with 11 bases between the two ends. The CDR3 loop reads CSASLQGYTGELFF. DNA for the CDR3: TGCAGTGCTAGTTTACAGGGCTACACCGGGGAGCTGTTTTTT.

This clonotype has just a few counts. This beta chain slipped into a library made for alpha chains as a stray read, so its size is not meaningful. The V and J genes are TRBV12-3 or TRBV12-4 and TRBJ2-2, with 7 bases aligning to TRBD2. V trimming: 5 bases; J trimming: 0 bases; junction bases outside the gene matches: 3. The CDR3 sequence is 15 residues long. The CDR3 DNA reads TGTGCCAGCAGTAATAGCGGGTCGAACACCGGGGAGCTGTTTTTT. It translates to CASSNSGSNTGELFF.

This clonotype was found many times. A library prepared for alpha chains yielded this beta chain as an off-target read; its size is of little meaning. V usage is TRBV5-4 and J usage is TRBJ2-5, with a tentative D call TRBD1 (6 bases). This CDR3 spans 14 amino acids. The germline V and J ends were trimmed by 4 bases and 5 bases, with 15 bases remaining between them. CDR1 is SGHNT, CDR2 YYREEE, per germline (reference sequence). The CDR3 loop is CASSGTGFGETQYF. CDR3 DNA: TGTGCCAGCAGCGGAACAGGGTTCGGGGAGACCCAGTACTTC.

This clonotype appeared many times. This beta chain slipped into a library made for alpha chains as a stray read, so its size is not meaningful. The chain recombines TRBV4-1 with TRBJ2-4; perhaps TRBD1 as D (6 bases). Trimming removed 0 bases at V and 0 bases at J, with 21 bases between. The CDR3 length is 20 residues. Germline loops: CDR1 MGHRA, CDR2 YSYEKL. In DNA, the CDR3 is TGCGCCAGCAGCCAAGAATGGGACAACGGCTACTTTGAAGCCAAAAACATTCAGTACTTC. It yields the protein CASSQEWDNGYFEAKNIQYF.

The table lists this clonotype with a few counts. In a library made to pick up alpha chains, this beta chain is a stray read with a size that means little. The V call is TRBV20-1, the J call TRBJ1-5; D is possibly TRBD1 (6 bases). The length of the CDR3 is 13 residues. V was clipped by 1 base and J by 4 bases, with 8 bases between them. Per germline, CDR1 DFQATT and CDR2 SNEGSKA (reference sequence). CDR3 DNA: TGCAGTGCTAGAGGGACAGAAAATCAGCCCCAGCATTTT. Its protein product is CSARGTENQPQHF.

This clonotype occurred many times. This beta chain represents an off-target read in a library built for alpha chains; its size is of limited meaning. The rearrangement uses TRBV12-3 or TRBV12-4 and TRBJ2-5, with D hard to call. Trimming cost V 5 bases and J 1 base, with 5 bases left between them. The CDR3 loop spans 12 amino acids. The CDR3 loop is CASSRSQETQYF. DNA of the CDR3: TGTGCCAGCAGTCGGAGCCAAGAGACCCAGTACTTC.

This clonotype was recorded at least ten times. Because this beta chain is a stray read in a library intended to capture alpha chains, its abundance should not be given much weight. The J gene is TRBJ2-5, the V gene TRBV7-9, with 7 bases that match TRBD1. The CDR3 covers 15 residues. CDR1 and CDR2 (germline): SEHNR, FQNEAQ (reference sequence). Trimming cost V 2 bases and J 2 bases; bases outside gene matches: 5. The CDR3 is CASSLRQGGQETQYF. In nucleotides, the CDR3 is TGTGCCAGCAGCTTAAGACAGGGTGGGCAAGAGACCCAGTACTTC.

This clonotype showed up many times. This beta chain came through as a stray read in a library set up for alpha chains, and its size says little. The chain carries TRBV30 and TRBJ1-2, with D hard to call. Germline V gives CDR1 GTSNPN, CDR2 SVGIG (reference sequence). Trimming stripped 5 bases from V and 4 bases from J, with 17 bases between. This CDR3 is 14 amino acids long. CDR3 coding DNA: TGTGCCTGGTGGGTGGGCAGTACCGCCTATGGCTACACCTTC. Residues: CAWWVGSTAYGYTF.

This clonotype was seen many times. The library was built for alpha chains, so this beta chain is an off-target read and its size means little. The CDR3 DNA follows: TGTGCCAGCAGTCCCGCCGCAGATACGCAGTATTTT. As protein: CASSPAADTQYF. V usage is TRBV11-2 and J usage is TRBJ2-3; D remains ambiguous. From germline, CDR1 is SGHAT and CDR2 FQNNGV. The ends were cut back, 6 bases at V and 4 bases at J, with 8 bases in the middle. The CDR3 consists of 12 residues.

In its sample, this clonotype was seen a few times. Because this beta chain is a stray read in a library intended to capture alpha chains, its abundance should not be given much weight. The chain is built from TRBV5-1 and TRBJ2-3, with TRBD1 as a possible D gene (6 bases). V lost 3 bases, J lost 2 bases, and 10 bases lay in between. Looked up from germline, CDR1 is SGHRS and CDR2 is YFSETQ. The CDR3 extends over 14 amino acids. The DNA for the CDR3 is TGCGCCAGCAGCTCCGGGACACCCACAGATACGCAGTATTTT. Amino acids: CASSSGTPTDTQYF.

There are many counts of this clonotype. This beta chain was picked up by a library intended for alpha chains and is off target, so its count carries little meaning. V gene TRBV2 combines with J gene TRBJ1-5; no clear D. The length of the CDR3 is 13 residues. In germline, CDR1 is SNHLY, CDR2 FYNNEI. V was shortened by 5 bases and J by 1 base, with 6 bases between the two germline ends. In nucleotides, the CDR3 is TGTGCCAGCAGTTTAGAAAGCAATCAGCCCCAGCATTTT. Translated, it gives CASSLESNQPQHF.

Ten or more counts support this clonotype. This beta chain slipped into a library made for alpha chains as a stray read, so its size is not meaningful. The rearrangement joins TRBV6-5 to TRBJ2-1; D is possibly TRBD2 (6 bases). This CDR3 has 14 residues. Germline CDR1 and CDR2: MNHEY and SVGAGI. V was clipped by 0 bases and J by 9 bases, with 12 bases between them. This chain's CDR3 is CASSYSEGPGEQFF. As DNA, the CDR3 is TGTGCCAGCAGTTACTCGGAGGGGCCCGGTGAGCAGTTCTTC.

As regards this clonotype: This beta chain is an off-target read within a library intended for alpha chains, so its frequency means little. This sequence joins TRBV24-1 and TRBJ1-2, with no clear D. CDR3 length equals 11 residues. V lost 5 bases, J lost 8 bases, and 8 bases lay in between. CDR1 and CDR2 from the germline V gene are KGHDR and SFDVKD. The CDR3 loop reads CATSGRAGYTF. The CDR3 region has the DNA TGTGCCACCAGTGGGAGGGCCGGCTACACCTTC.

With respect to this clonotype: This beta chain lies outside the target of a library built for alpha chains; its clone size means little. The chain joins TRBV27 to TRBJ1-2; no reliable D call. The CDR3 is made up of 14 amino acids. Germline CDR1 MNHEY, CDR2 SMNVEV (reference sequence). V was shortened by 7 bases and J by 8 bases, with 20 bases between the two germline ends. The CDR3 region is CASNTGSRAEGYTF. CDR3 bases: TGTGCCAGCAACACCGGATCCCGGGCCGAGGGCTACACCTTC.

This clonotype was detected many times. This beta chain is a stray sequence in a library constructed for alpha chains; its clone size is not meaningful. This chain connects TRBV20-1 to TRBJ2-7, with 8 bases aligning to TRBD2. Trimming cost V 4 bases and J 2 bases; bases outside gene matches: 4. The CDR3 runs 13 residues. CDR1 and CDR2 (germline): DFQATT, SNEGSKA (reference sequence). The CDR3 loop is CSATSGPPYEQYF. The CDR3 bases are TGCAGTGCTACTAGCGGGCCCCCCTACGAGCAGTACTTC.